The text below deals with one T cell receptor beta chain. Its antigen is unidentified. Normal lung sampling was at least 3 cm from the tumour, as distant as possible. The sample belongs to a study of immune cell composition in non-small cell lung cancer. The study, taken as a whole, reports: No significant correlation existed between pack-years smoked and tumour clonality. It was not proven that tumour-reactive clones equal dominant tumour-associated clones. Adenocarcinomas with higher top tumour-associated clone frequency had more reactive TILs.

Sequenced by immunoSEQ multiplex PCR; TCRdb stores in-frame clones only, minus some. Of 980 or so clones detected, about 67% appear once; the ten largest clones hold 30%. From germline, CDR1 is MDHEN and CDR2 SYDVKM. V lost 3 bases, J lost 0 bases, and 9 bases lay in between. The CDR3 has 16 residues. The gene calls are TRBV28 and TRBJ2-6; no firm D call. The specimen sequenced was non-adjacent lung tissue. The receptor was isolated from a human donor with non-small cell lung cancer. The CDR3 DNA is TGTGCCAGCAGTTTCGGGTCAAGCTCTGGGGCCAACGTCCTGACTTTC. It encodes CASSFGSSSGANVLTF.